This T cell receptor (beta chain) is drawn from a study of T cells in Graves' hyperthyroidism and ophthalmopathy. To note about this clonotype: Its antigen remains unknown. No DNA is shown, since the ends of the CDR3 on it are uncertain; the CDR3 is the one TCRdb lists.

The CDR3 length is 15 residues, termini included. The germline V gene has CDR1 MDHEN and CDR2 SYDVKM. Hyperthyroidism of Graves' type that showed no ophthalmopathy progression within 18 months was stable. A patient was excluded if there was uncontrolled infection, other autoimmune disease, pregnancy or lactation. The study's findings and limits: Peripheral blood also featured most of the thyroid clonotypes expanded above 0.001.

The TCR beta CDR3 regions underwent amplification using RNA transcripts as the source. A first-round RT-PCR of the TCR CDR3 used the HTBI primer set. TCRdb recomputed calls from the multiplex PCR reads with MiXCR, one row per CDR3 protein. Found here are under 350,000 distinct CDR3 sequences, around a sixth of them singletons; the top ten hold approximately 49%. The source material was blood. This TCR derives from a woman aged 50 to 65 with Graves' hyperthyroidism. The chain carries TRBV28 and TRBJ1-1; the DNA was not compared with TRBD1, the D call given in the table. The CDR3: CASSTSDRRNTEAFF.